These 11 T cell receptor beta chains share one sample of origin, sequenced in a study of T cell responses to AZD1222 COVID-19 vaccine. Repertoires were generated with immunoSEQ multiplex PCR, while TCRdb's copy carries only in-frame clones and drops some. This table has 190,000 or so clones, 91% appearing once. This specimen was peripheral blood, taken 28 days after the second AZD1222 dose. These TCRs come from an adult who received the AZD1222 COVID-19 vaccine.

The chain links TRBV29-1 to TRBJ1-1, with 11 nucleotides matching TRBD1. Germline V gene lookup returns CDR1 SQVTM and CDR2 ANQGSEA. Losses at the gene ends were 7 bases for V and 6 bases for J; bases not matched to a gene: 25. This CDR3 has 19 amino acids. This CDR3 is CSAQGGTGGFYFQSPEAFF. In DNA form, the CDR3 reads TGCAGCGCTCAAGGGGGGACAGGGGGATTCTACTTTCAGTCTCCTGAAGCTTTCTTT.

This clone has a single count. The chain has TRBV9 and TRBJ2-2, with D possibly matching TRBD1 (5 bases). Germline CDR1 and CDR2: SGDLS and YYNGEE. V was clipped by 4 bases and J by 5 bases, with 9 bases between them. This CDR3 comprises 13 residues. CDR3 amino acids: CASSPSGTGELFF. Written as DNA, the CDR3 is TGTGCCAGCAGCCCCTCAGGGACCGGGGAGCTGTTTTTT.

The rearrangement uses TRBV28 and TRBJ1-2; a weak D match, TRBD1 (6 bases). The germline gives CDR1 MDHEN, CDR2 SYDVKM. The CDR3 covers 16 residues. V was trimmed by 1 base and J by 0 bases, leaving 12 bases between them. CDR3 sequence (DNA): TGTGCCAGCAGTTTATTCACAGGGCCCGCTAACTATGGCTACACCTTC. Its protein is CASSLFTGPANYGYTF.

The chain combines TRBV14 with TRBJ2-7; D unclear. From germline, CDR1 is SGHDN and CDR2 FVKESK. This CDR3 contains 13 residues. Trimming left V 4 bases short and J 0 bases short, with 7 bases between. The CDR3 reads CASSPVASYEQYF. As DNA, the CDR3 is TGTGCCAGCAGCCCGGTCGCCTCCTACGAGCAGTACTTC.

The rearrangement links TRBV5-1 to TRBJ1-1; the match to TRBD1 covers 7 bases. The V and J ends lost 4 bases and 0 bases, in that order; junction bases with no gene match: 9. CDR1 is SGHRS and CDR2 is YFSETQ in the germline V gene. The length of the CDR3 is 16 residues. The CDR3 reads CASSHQDRSLNTEAFF. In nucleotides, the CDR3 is TGCGCCAGCAGCCACCAGGACAGGTCATTGAACACTGAAGCTTTCTTT.

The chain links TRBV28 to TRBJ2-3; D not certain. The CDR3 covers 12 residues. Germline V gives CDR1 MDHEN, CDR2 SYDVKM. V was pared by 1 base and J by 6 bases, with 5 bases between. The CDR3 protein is CASSLLSDTQYF. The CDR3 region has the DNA TGTGCCAGCAGTTTATTGTCGGATACGCAGTATTTT.

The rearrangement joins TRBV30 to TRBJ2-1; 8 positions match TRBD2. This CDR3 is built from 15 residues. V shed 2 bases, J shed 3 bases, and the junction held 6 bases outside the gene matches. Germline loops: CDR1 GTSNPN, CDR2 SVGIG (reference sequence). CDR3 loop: CAWSLDGRDYNEQFF. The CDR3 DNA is TGTGCCTGGAGTTTGGACGGGAGGGACTACAATGAGCAGTTCTTC.

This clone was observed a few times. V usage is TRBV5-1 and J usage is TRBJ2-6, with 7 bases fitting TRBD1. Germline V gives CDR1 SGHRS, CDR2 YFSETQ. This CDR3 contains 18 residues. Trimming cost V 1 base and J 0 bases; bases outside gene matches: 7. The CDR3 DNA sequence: TGCGCCAGCAGCTTGAAGGGGGCATCCAGCTCTGGGGCCAACGTCCTGACTTTC. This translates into CASSLKGASSSGANVLTF.

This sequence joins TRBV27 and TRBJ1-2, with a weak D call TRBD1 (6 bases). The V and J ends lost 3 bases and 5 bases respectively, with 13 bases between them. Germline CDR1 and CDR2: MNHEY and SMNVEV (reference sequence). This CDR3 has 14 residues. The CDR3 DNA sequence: TGTGCCAGCAGTTTCAACTCAGGGGCGTATGGCTACACCTTC. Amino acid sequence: CASSFNSGAYGYTF.

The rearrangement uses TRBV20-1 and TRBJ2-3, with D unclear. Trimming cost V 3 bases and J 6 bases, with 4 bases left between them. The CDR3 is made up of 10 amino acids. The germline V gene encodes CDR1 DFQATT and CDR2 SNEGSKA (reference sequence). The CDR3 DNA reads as TGCAGTGCTAGGTCCGATACGCAGTATTTT. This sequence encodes CSARSDTQYF.

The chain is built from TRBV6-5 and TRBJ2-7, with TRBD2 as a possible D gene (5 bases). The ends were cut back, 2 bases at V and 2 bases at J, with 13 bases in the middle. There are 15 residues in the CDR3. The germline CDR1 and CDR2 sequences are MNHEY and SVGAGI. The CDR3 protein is CASSYRDTSAYEQYF. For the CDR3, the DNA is TGTGCCAGCAGTTACCGGGATACGTCCGCCTACGAGCAGTACTTC.